This TCR beta chain was profiled in a study of blood T cell repertoires in COVID-19. Study details: The cDNA or gDNA used as material had been derived from T cells, B-cell-depleted T cells, or PBMCs.

Germline V CDR1 and CDR2: SNHLY, FYNNEI. V was trimmed by 4 bases and J by 10 bases, leaving 22 bases between them. The CDR3 extends over 15 amino acids. Per the authors' pipeline: Reference gene primer amplification gave nucleated cell count estimates. Clones were read by immunoSEQ multiplex PCR, and TCRdb kept only the in-frame ones, dropping some. V, J and clone size are taken as reported in that table, and D and trimming were inferred from the DNA itself. The sample holds roughly 400,000 clones; roughly 88% are singletons and the top ten take 1.2% to 1.5%. Participant age was 18 to 89 years, and participants resided in roughly 25 US areas. Up to 2 weeks before entering the study, exposed participants had met a COVID-19 case.

This clonotype was sampled from a young woman who had been exposed to COVID-19. This chain joins TRBV2 and TRBJ2-5; TRBD1 might be the D (6 bases). Sequenced material: PBMCs or T cells enriched from blood (not recorded which). The CDR3 nucleotides are TGTGCCAGCAGTGTAGGGGGATCGGGGACCGGTGACCAGTACTTC. This translates into CASSVGGSGTGDQYF.